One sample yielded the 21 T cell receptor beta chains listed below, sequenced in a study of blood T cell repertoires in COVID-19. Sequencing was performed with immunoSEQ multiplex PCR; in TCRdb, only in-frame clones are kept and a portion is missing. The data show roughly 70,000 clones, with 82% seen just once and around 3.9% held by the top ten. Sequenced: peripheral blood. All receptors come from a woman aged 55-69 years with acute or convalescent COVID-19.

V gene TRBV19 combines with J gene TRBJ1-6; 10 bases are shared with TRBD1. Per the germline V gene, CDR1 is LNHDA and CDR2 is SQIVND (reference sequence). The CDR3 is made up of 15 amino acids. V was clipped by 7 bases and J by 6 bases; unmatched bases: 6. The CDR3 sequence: CASNSGTGVNSPLHF. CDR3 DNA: TGTGCCAGTAACTCCGGGACAGGGGTTAATTCACCCCTCCACTTT.

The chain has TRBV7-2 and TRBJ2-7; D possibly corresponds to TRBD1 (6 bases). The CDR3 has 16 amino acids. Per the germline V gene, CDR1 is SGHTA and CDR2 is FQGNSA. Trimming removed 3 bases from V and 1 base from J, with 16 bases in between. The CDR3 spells CASSFNPGTSSYEQYF. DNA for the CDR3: TGTGCCAGCAGCTTTAATCCCGGGACATCATCCTACGAGCAGTACTTC.

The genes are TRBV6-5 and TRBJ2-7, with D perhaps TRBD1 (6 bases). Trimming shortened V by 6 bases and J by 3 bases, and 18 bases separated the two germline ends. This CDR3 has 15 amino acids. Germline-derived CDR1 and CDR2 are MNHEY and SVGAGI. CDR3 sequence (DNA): TGTGCCAGCAGGCACCCAGGGGTGGTGCTCTACGAGCAGTACTTC. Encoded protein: CASRHPGVVLYEQYF.

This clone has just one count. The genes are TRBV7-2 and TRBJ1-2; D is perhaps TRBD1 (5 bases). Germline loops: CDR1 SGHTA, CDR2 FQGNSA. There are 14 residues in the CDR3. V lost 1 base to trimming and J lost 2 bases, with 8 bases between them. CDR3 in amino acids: CASSLGAGNYGYTF. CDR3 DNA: TGTGCCAGCAGCTTAGGAGCAGGGAACTATGGCTACACCTTC.

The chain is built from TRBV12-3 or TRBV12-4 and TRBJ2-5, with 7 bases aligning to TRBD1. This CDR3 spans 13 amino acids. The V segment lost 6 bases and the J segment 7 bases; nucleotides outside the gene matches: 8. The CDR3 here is CASSRGRQGTQYF. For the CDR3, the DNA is TGTGCCAGCAGCCGGGGCCGACAGGGGACCCAGTACTTC.

CDR3 bases: TGCAGCGTACGACTAGCGGGAGGACTGACCCAGTACTTC. It is translated as CSVRLAGGLTQYF. The rearrangement links TRBV29-1 to TRBJ2-5, with TRBD2 matching over 13 bases. V gave up 6 bases and J gave up 7 bases; unmatched junction bases: 5. The CDR3 length is 13 residues. CDR1 SQVTM and CDR2 ANQGSEA come from the germline V gene.

CDR3 coding DNA: TGTGCCAGCAGTTACTCGCCTTGGGGCGAGTACACTGAAGCTTTCTTT. It yields the protein CASSYSPWGEYTEAFF. V gene TRBV6-5 combines with J gene TRBJ1-1; a possible D gene is TRBD1 (5 bases). CDR1 and CDR2 (germline): MNHEY, SVGAGI. V was shortened by 0 bases and J by 3 bases, with 14 bases between the two germline ends. The CDR3 contains 16 residues.

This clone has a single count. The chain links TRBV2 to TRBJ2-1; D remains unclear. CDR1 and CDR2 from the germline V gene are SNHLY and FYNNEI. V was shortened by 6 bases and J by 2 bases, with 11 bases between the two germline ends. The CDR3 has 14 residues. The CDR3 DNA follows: TGTGCCAGCAGGGATGGGCGAGCCTACAATGAGCAGTTCTTC. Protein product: CASRDGRAYNEQFF.

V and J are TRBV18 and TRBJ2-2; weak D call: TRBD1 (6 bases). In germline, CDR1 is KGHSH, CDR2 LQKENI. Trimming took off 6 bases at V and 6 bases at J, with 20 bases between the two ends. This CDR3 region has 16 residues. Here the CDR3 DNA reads TGTGCCAGCTCTGGTGACAGGCGACCACCGCCCGGGGAGCTGTTTTTT. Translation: CASSGDRRPPPGELFF.

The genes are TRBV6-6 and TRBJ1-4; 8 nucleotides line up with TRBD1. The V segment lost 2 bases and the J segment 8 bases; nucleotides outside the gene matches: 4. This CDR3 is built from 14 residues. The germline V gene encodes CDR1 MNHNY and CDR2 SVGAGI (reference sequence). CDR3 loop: CASSYGQGGEKLFF. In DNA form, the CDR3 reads TGTGCCAGCAGTTACGGACAGGGAGGGGAAAAACTGTTTTTT.

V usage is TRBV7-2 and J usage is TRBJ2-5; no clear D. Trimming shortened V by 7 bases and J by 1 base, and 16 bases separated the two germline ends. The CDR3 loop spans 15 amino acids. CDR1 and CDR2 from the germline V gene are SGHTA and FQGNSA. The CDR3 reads CASTQSAGPQETQYF. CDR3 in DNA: TGTGCCAGCACCCAATCGGCAGGCCCCCAAGAGACCCAGTACTTC.

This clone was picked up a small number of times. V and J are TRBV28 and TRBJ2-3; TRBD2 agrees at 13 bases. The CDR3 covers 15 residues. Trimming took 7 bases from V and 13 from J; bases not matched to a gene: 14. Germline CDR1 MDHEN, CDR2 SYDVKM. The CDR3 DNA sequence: TGTGCCAGCACCTCCGGGACTAGCGGGGCCCTCCAGGAGTATTTT. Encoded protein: CASTSGTSGALQEYF.

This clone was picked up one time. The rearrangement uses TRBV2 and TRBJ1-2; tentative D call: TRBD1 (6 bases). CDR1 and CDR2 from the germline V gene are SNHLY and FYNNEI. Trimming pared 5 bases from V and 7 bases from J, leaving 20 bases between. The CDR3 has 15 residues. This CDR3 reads CASSPQPTGLGGYTF. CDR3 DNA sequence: TGTGCCAGCAGTCCCCAGCCTACAGGGTTAGGTGGCTACACCTTC.

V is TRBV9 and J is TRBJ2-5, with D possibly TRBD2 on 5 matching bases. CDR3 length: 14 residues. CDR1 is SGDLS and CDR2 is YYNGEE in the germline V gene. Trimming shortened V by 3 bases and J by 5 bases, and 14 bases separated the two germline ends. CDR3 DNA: TGTGCCAGCAGCGGCGGGCCAACCGGGGAGACCCAGTACTTC. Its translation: CASSGGPTGETQYF.

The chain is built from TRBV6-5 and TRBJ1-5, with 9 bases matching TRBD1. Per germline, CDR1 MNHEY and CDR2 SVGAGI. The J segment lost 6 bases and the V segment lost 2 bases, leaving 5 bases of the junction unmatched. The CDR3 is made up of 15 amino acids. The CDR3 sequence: CASSYPTGGLQPQHF. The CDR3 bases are TGTGCCAGCAGTTACCCAACAGGGGGCCTTCAGCCCCAGCATTTT.

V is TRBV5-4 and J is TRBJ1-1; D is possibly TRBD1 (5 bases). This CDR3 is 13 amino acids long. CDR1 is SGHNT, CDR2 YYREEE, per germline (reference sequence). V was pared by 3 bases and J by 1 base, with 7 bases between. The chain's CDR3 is CASSWGGNTEAFF. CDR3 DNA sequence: TGTGCCAGCAGCTGGGGCGGGAACACTGAAGCTTTCTTT.

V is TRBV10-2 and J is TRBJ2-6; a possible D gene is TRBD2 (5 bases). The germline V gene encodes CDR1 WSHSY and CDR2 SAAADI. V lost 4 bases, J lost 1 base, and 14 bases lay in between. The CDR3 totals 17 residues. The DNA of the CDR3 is TGCGCCAGCAGTGTGGGGAGTGATTCATCTGGGGCCAACGTCCTGACTTTC. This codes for CASSVGSDSSGANVLTF.

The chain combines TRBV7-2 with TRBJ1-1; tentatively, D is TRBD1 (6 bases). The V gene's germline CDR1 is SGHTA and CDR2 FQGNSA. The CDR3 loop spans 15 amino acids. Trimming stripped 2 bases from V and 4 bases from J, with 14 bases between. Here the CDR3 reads CASSLFLGGSTEAFF. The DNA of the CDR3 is TGTGCCAGCAGCTTATTCTTAGGGGGATCCACTGAAGCTTTCTTT.

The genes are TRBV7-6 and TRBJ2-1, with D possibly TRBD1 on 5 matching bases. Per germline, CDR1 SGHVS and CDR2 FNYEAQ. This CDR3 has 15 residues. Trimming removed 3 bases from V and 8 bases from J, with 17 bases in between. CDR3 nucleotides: TGTGCCAGCAGCTTTCAGGGTTCAAGGATCCATGAGCAGTTCTTC. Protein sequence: CASSFQGSRIHEQFF.

In DNA, the CDR3 is TGTGCCAGCAGCAATTGGACAGGGGGCGACGCCCGGTCTAACTATGGCTACACCTTC. Encoded protein: CASSNWTGGDARSNYGYTF. The chain recombines TRBV21-1 with TRBJ1-2; TRBD1, the table's D call, lacks a check against the DNA. TRBV21-1 represents a pseudogene. The CDR3 is 19 residues long.

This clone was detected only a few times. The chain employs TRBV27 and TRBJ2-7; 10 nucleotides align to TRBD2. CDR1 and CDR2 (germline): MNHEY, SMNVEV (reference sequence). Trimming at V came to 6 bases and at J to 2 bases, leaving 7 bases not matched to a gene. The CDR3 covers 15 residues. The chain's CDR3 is CASRLQRGGAYEQYF. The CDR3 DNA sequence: TGTGCCAGCAGGCTTCAGCGGGGGGGTGCCTACGAGCAGTACTTC.